This is a list of T cell receptor beta chains from one sample in a study of response to subunit inactivated influenza vaccine. Via MiXCR, TCRdb re-called the RT-PCR reads, giving one row per CDR3 protein. The table shows more than 450,000 distinct CDR3 sequences, with 6.5% to 8% occurring only once. The sample here was PBMCs from blood, taken around 2 years after vaccination. All receptors come from a man aged 45 to 70 who received an inactivated influenza vaccine. Both conserved end residues are part of each CDR3. Each record gives: clone size, J gene, D gene, V gene, CDR3 protein, CDR3 DNA. The D gene is left open where the match is weak. The size entry is marked missing in some rows and otherwise reads once, few, many or a size class.

few	TRBJ2-1	NA	TRBV20-1	CSARDTRGGPNNEQFF	TGCAGTGCTAGAGATACTCGGGGAGGCCCGAACAATGAGCAGTTCTTC
many	TRBJ2-1	NA	TRBV10-3	CAISEERAHYNEQFF	TGTGCCATCAGTGAAGAGCGGGCCCACTACAATGAGCAGTTCTTC
NA	TRBJ2-1	TRBD2	TRBV29-1	CSVGEGSGRYNEQFF	TGCAGCGTTGGGGAGGGTAGCGGGAGATACAATGAGCAGTTCTTC
NA	TRBJ2-4	TRBD2	TRBV7-2	CASSPPGLAGQIQYF	TGTGCCAGCAGCCCGCCGGGACTAGCGGGACAAATTCAGTACTTC
many	TRBJ2-7	TRBD1	TRBV11-2	CASSLGLGTGSYEQYF	TGTGCCAGCAGCTTAGGATTGGGGACAGGCTCCTACGAGCAGTACTTC
few	TRBJ2-3	TRBD2	TRBV5-1	CASSHSGGLTDTQYF	TGCGCCAGCAGCCATAGCGGGGGGCTCACAGATACGCAGTATTTT
many	TRBJ2-7	NA	TRBV21-1	CASSKRAIAGGCYEQYF	TGTGCCAGCAGCAAGCGGGCTATCGCGGGGGGCTGCTACGAGCAGTACTTC
few	TRBJ2-1	NA	TRBV11-2	CASTEGGQWSSYNEQFF	TGTGCCAGCACCGAGGGGGGACAGTGGAGCTCCTACAATGAGCAGTTCTTC
many	TRBJ2-7	NA	TRBV28	CASRDGQTYEQYF	TGTGCCAGCCGGGACGGACAAACCTACGAGCAGTACTTC
many	TRBJ2-4	NA	TRBV20-1	CSARVPGNIQYF	TGCAGTGCTAGAGTGCCGGGTAACATTCAGTACTTC
NA	TRBJ2-7	NA	TRBV7-2	CASSGTNSYEQYF	TGTGCCAGCAGCGGGACGAACTCCTACGAGCAGTACTTC
many	TRBJ2-2	TRBD1	TRBV20-1	CSARDRDRQFAGELFF	TGCAGTGCTAGAGATAGGGACAGGCAGTTCGCCGGGGAGCTGTTTTTT
many	TRBJ2-3	NA	TRBV5-1	CASKAQPSTDTQYF	TGCGCCAGCAAGGCGCAGCCTAGCACAGATACGCAGTATTTT
NA	TRBJ2-1	TRBD2	TRBV4-2	CASSQELAGGSNEQFF	TGTGCCAGCAGCCAAGAACTAGCGGGAGGGAGTAATGAGCAGTTCTTC
NA	TRBJ2-2	NA	TRBV21-1	CASSKGGGWSTGELFF	TGTGCCAGCAGCAAAGGTGGGGGCTGGAGCACCGGGGAGCTGTTTTTT
few	TRBJ1-5	NA	TRBV20-1	CSVGALGQPQHF	TGCAGTGTGGGGGCGTTGGGTCAGCCCCAGCATTTT
few	TRBJ2-3	NA	TRBV6-1	CASSRVPRVRTTDTQYF	TGTGCCAGCAGCCGGGTGCCTCGGGTCAGAACCACAGATACGCAGTATTTT
few	TRBJ1-5	NA	TRBV5-1	CASSPGGHYSNQPQHF	TGCGCCAGCAGCCCGGGAGGCCACTATAGCAATCAGCCCCAGCATTTT
few	TRBJ2-5	NA	TRBV7-9	CASSLTRAETQYF	TGTGCCAGCAGCTTAACCAGGGCAGAGACCCAGTACTTC
once	TRBJ2-7	TRBD1	TRBV4-3	CASSQDFSRGYYEKYF	TGCGCCAGCAGCCAAGATTTTTCCAGGGGGTATTACGAGAAGTACTTC
NA	TRBJ2-1	NA	TRBV3-1	CASSQELGGSRKNNEQFF	TGTGCCAGCAGCCAAGAATTGGGGGGTAGCAGGAAAAACAATGAGCAGTTCTTC
NA	TRBJ2-3	NA	TRBV7-8	CASSPPRGQDTQYF	TGTGCCAGCAGCCCACCGCGTGGTCAAGATACGCAGTATTTT
many	TRBJ1-5	NA	TRBV10-3	CAISEGDLEPQHF	TGTGCCATCAGTGAGGGGGACCTGGAACCCCAGCATTTT
few	TRBJ2-7	NA	TRBV12-3/TRBV12-4	CASSLVGVSSYEQYF	TGTGCCAGCAGTTTAGTTGGGGTAAGCTCCTACGAGCAGTACTTC
NA	TRBJ1-1	TRBD1	TRBV29-1	CSSGGSNTEAFF	TGCAGCTCAGGGGGTTCGAACACTGAAGCTTTCTTT
few	TRBJ2-2	TRBD2	TRBV20-1	CSARLAGGRTGELFF	TGCAGTGCTAGACTAGCGGGGGGCAGAACCGGGGAGCTGTTTTTT
many	TRBJ2-1	TRBD2	TRBV20-1	CSAPLAGGIHNEQFF	TGCAGTGCTCCTTTAGCGGGGGGGATCCACAATGAGCAGTTCTTC
many	TRBJ2-7	NA	TRBV20-1	CSARIPGRHPYEQYF	TGCAGTGCTAGAATCCCAGGGCGACATCCCTACGAGCAGTACTTC
few	TRBJ2-5	TRBD1	TRBV19	CASSTGQGLFETQYF	TGTGCCAGTAGTACCGGACAGGGGCTCTTCGAGACCCAGTACTTC